Sequencing of this T cell receptor beta chain was carried out in a study of early T cells in non-severe SARS-CoV-2 infection. Whole-study context: Sequencing of unsorted whole blood was done on bulk RNA, leaving chains unpaired.

Germline-derived CDR1 and CDR2 are SNHLY and FYNNEI. The ends were cut back, 4 bases at V and 3 bases at J, with 9 bases in the middle. There are 13 residues in the CDR3. In its sample, this clonotype was seen many times. Its antigen is not known. Study outcomes and limitations: VDJdb matching skewed toward anti-spike CD8 responses, missing private and CD4 specificities.

Attachment of unique molecular identifiers was made to individual cDNA molecules. TCRdb re-analysed the 5' RACE reads in MiXCR, keeping a single row per CDR3 protein. The sample includes tens of thousands of distinct CDR3 sequences, about 12% of them seen just once. The sequence was obtained from an adult who was a healthcare worker with PCR-confirmed SARS-CoV-2 infection or an uninfected control (not recorded which). The sample consisted of whole blood. The chain uses TRBV2 and TRBJ1-1; D remains unclear. The CDR3 sequence is CASSGERHTEAFF. CDR3 bases: TGTGCCAGCAGTGGTGAGAGACACACTGAAGCTTTCTTT.